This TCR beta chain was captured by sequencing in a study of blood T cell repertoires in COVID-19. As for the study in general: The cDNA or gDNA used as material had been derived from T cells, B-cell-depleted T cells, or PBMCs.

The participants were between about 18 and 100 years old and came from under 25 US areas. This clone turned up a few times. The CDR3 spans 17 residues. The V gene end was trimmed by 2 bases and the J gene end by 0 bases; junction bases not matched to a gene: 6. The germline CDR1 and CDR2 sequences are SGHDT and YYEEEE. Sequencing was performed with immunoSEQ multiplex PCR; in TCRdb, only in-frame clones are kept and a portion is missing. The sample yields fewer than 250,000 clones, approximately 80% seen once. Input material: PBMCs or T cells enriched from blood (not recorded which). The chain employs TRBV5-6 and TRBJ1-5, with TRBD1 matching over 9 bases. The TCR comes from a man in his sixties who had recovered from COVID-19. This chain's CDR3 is CASSLWTGAYSNQPQHF. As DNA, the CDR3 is TGTGCCAGCAGCTTATGGACAGGGGCCTATAGCAATCAGCCCCAGCATTTT.